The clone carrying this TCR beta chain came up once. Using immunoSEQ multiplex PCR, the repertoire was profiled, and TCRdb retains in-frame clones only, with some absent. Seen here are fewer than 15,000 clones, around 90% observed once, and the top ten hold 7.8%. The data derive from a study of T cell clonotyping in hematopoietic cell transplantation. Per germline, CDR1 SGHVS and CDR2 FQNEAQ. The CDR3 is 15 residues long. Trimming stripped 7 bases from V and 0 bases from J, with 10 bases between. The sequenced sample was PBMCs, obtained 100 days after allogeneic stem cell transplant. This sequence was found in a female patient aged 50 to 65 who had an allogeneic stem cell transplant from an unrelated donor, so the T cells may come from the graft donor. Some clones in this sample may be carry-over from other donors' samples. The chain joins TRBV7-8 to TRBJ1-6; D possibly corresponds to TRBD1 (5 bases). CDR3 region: CASIQGSSYNSPLHF. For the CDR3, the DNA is TGTGCCAGCATCCAGGGAAGCTCCTATAATTCACCCCTCCACTTT.